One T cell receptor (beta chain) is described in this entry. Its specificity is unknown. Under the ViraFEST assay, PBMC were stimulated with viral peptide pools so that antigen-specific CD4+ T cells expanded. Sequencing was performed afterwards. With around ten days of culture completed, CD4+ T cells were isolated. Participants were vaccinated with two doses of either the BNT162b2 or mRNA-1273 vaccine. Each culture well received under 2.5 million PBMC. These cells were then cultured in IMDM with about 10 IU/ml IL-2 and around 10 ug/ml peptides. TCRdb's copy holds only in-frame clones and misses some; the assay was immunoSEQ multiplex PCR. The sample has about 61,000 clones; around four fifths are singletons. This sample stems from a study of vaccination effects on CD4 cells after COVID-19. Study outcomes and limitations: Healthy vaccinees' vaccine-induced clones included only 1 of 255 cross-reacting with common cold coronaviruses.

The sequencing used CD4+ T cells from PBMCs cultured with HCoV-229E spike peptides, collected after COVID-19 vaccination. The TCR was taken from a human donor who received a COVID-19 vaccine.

Written as DNA, the CDR3 is TGTGCCAGCTCACCAAGGAGGGGGGTAGAGTCCCTCCACTTT. Residues: CASSPRRGVESLHF. The rearrangement links TRBV18 to TRBJ1-6, with a weak D call TRBD1 (6 bases). The ends were cut back, 2 bases at V and 14 bases at J, with 16 bases in the middle. This CDR3 comprises 14 residues. Germline CDR1 reads KGHSH; CDR2 reads LQKENI.